A single sample gave rise to the 17 T cell receptor beta chains below, sequenced in a study of blood T cell repertoires in COVID-19. The protocol was immunoSEQ multiplex PCR, while the TCRdb copy is restricted to in-frame clones and leaves out a portion. This table has about 76,000 clones, 70% to 90% appearing once. The specimen sequenced was peripheral blood. The receptors derive from a young man with acute or convalescent COVID-19.

The chain recombines TRBV6-4 with TRBJ2-3, with 8 bases identical to TRBD2. Trimming cost V 6 bases and J 3 bases; bases outside gene matches: 8. Germline V gene sequence: CDR1 MRHNA, CDR2 SNTAGT. This CDR3 region has 15 residues. DNA for the CDR3: TGTGCCAGCAGCATGTTGGCTAGCGGGACAGATACGCAGTATTTT. Amino acid sequence: CASSMLASGTDTQYF.

This sequence joins TRBV30 and TRBJ2-3; D ambiguous. The germline gives CDR1 GTSNPN, CDR2 SVGIG (reference sequence). CDR3 size: 17 residues. Between the trimmed V and J ends, which lost 0 bases and 0 bases, there was a span of 16 bases. The CDR3 DNA follows: TGTGCCTGGAGTGTAATTCGGGTAACTTCTAGCACAGATACGCAGTATTTT. Amino acid sequence: CAWSVIRVTSSTDTQYF.

The chain has TRBV6-5 and TRBJ2-7; D might be TRBD2 (6 bases). Looked up from germline, CDR1 is MNHEY and CDR2 is SVGAGI. CDR3 size: 14 residues. Trimming shortened V by 2 bases and J by 1 base, and 9 bases separated the two germline ends. The CDR3 region is CASSYGGGSYEQYF. The DNA for the CDR3 is TGTGCCAGCAGTTACGGGGGAGGTTCCTACGAGCAGTACTTC.

V is TRBV19 and J is TRBJ2-7; TRBD1 matches 10 bases. Germline V gene data show CDR1 as LNHDA and CDR2 as SQIVND (reference sequence). The CDR3 has 14 amino acids. The ends lost 5 bases at V and 3 bases at J; junction bases unmatched: 4. CDR3 amino acids: CASSFRDRGYEQYF. The CDR3 bases are TGTGCCAGTAGTTTCCGGGACAGGGGCTACGAGCAGTACTTC.

This chain links TRBV11-2 with TRBJ2-2; 9 nucleotides agree with TRBD2. Germline V gene data show CDR1 as SGHAT and CDR2 as FQNNGV. V dropped 6 bases and J dropped 4; count of bases not matched to a gene: 18. The CDR3 covers 19 residues. The CDR3 loop reads CASRHLRGREGRRTGELFF. CDR3 bases: TGTGCCAGCAGACACCTTCGCGGGCGGGAGGGCCGTCGCACCGGGGAGCTGTTTTTT. Supplemented by reference TRBV11-2 and TRBJ2-2, the full variable domain reads EAGVAQSPRYKIIEKRQSVAFWCNPISGHATLYWYQQILGQGPKLLIQFQNNGVVDDSQLPKDRFSAERLKGVDSTLKIQPAKLEDSAVYLCASRHLRGREGRRTGELFFGEGSRLTVL.

V and J are TRBV28 and TRBJ1-5; the D gene is possibly TRBD1 (5 bases). The CDR3 contains 16 residues. V was cut by 7 bases and J by 6 bases, with 22 bases left in between. Per germline, CDR1 MDHEN and CDR2 SYDVKM. The CDR3 sequence: CASTPRAPGAIQPQHF. In nucleotides, the CDR3 is TGTGCCAGCACTCCCAGGGCCCCGGGCGCTATTCAGCCCCAGCATTTT. Filled out from reference TRBV28 and TRBJ1-5, the complete variable domain reads DVKVTQSSRYLVKRTGEKVFLECVQDMDHENMFWYRQDPGLGLRLIYFSYDVKMKEKGDIPEGYSVSREKKERFSLILESASTNQTSMYLCASTPRAPGAIQPQHFGDGTRLSIL.

The chain recombines TRBV12-3 or TRBV12-4 with TRBJ2-3; the D gene is possibly TRBD1 (5 bases). Trimming took off 5 bases at V and 7 bases at J, with 10 bases between the two ends. This CDR3 spans 12 amino acids. In DNA, the CDR3 is TGTGCCAGCAGTCGTGACAGCTATACGCAGTATTTT. Amino acids: CASSRDSYTQYF.

This clone was detected only once. This chain uses TRBV5-5 with TRBJ2-6; tentatively, D is TRBD2 (6 bases). CDR1 SGHKS and CDR2 YYEKEE come from the germline V gene (reference sequence). V was trimmed by 5 bases and J by 0 bases, leaving 18 bases between them. CDR3 length: 18 residues. In nucleotides, the CDR3 is TGTGCCAGCAGGTCCGTGGGGACTGGGAACTCTGGGGCCAACGTCCTGACTTTC. Translating it yields CASRSVGTGNSGANVLTF.

The chain joins TRBV14 to TRBJ2-6; D not certain. V was cut by 4 bases and J by 0 bases, with 7 bases left in between. The CDR3 length is 15 residues. Germline CDR1 and CDR2: SGHDN and FVKESK. CDR3 loop: CASSPLSSGANVLTF. DNA of the CDR3: TGTGCCAGCAGCCCCCTGAGCTCTGGGGCCAACGTCCTGACTTTC.

This clone occurred once. The gene calls are TRBV6-2 or TRBV6-3 and TRBJ2-7; 13 nucleotides line up with TRBD2. The CDR3 runs 15 residues. V was clipped by 4 bases and J by 4 bases; unmatched bases: 4. Germline-derived CDR1 and CDR2 are MNHEY and SVGEGT. CDR3 DNA: TGTGCCAGCAGTTTTCCGGGACTAGCGGGATACGAGCAGTACTTC. It is translated as CASSFPGLAGYEQYF.

The CDR3 bases are TGTGCCAGCAGTTACTCATGGAGCTCCTACAATGAGCAGTTCTTC. This translates into CASSYSWSSYNEQFF. The chain is built from TRBV6-5 and TRBJ2-1; D is ambiguous. The V end lost 0 bases, the J end lost 0 bases, and 6 bases lay between the germline ends. Germline CDR1 MNHEY, CDR2 SVGAGI. The CDR3 is 15 amino acids.

In its sample, this clone was seen once. The chain employs TRBV18 and TRBJ2-5, with a tentative D call TRBD2 (5 bases). Germline V gives CDR1 KGHSH, CDR2 LQKENI. Trimming pared 4 bases from V and 1 base from J, leaving 16 bases between. CDR3 length equals 16 residues. The CDR3 coding sequence is TGTGCCAGCTCACAGAACAATGGAGGTTCCCAAGAGACCCAGTACTTC. Translating gives CASSQNNGGSQETQYF.

The chain couples TRBV27 to TRBJ2-1; D remains ambiguous. Per the germline V gene, CDR1 is MNHEY and CDR2 is SMNVEV (reference sequence). V gave up 6 bases and J gave up 7 bases, with 7 bases separating them. The CDR3 totals 11 residues. The CDR3 spells CASRLNNEQFF. The CDR3 DNA is TGTGCCAGCAGACTAAATAATGAGCAGTTCTTC.

The chain joins TRBV9 to TRBJ1-2; no firm D call. Trimming shortened V by 3 bases and J by 10 bases, and 16 bases separated the two germline ends. The CDR3 length is 13 residues. Germline CDR1 is SGDLS and CDR2 is YYNGEE. CDR3 sequence: CASSARNREPYTF. DNA of the CDR3: TGTGCCAGCAGCGCCCGTAATCGGGAGCCCTACACCTTC.

This chain joins TRBV20-1 and TRBJ2-3, with 7 bases that match TRBD2. The CDR3 consists of 15 residues. Germline-derived CDR1 and CDR2 are DFQATT and SNEGSKA (reference sequence). The junction had 11 bases not matched to a gene; V was cut back by 3 bases and J by 5 bases. The CDR3 here is CSASPWGRAKDTQYF. The DNA of the CDR3 is TGCAGTGCTAGTCCCTGGGGGAGGGCTAAAGATACGCAGTATTTT.

The rearrangement joins TRBV28 to TRBJ2-1, with D possibly being TRBD2 (5 bases). V lost 7 bases, J lost 6 bases, and 13 bases lay in between. In germline, CDR1 is MDHEN, CDR2 SYDVKM. CDR3 length: 13 residues. CDR3 in DNA: TGTGCCAGCACCGGGATGTTGTTCAATGAGCAGTTCTTC. Amino acid sequence: CASTGMLFNEQFF.

This sequence joins TRBV6-1 and TRBJ2-6, with D possibly being TRBD2 (7 bases). V was shortened by 4 bases and J by 0 bases, with 22 bases between the two germline ends. CDR3 size: 20 residues. Germline CDR1 reads MNHNS; CDR2 reads SASEGT. CDR3 region: CASSAARGGGYYSGANVLTF. Here the CDR3 DNA reads TGTGCCAGCAGTGCAGCCAGGGGAGGGGGGTACTACTCTGGGGCCAACGTCCTGACTTTC.